This entry features one T cell receptor beta chain sequence. Its antigen is as yet unknown. The data belong to a study of T-cell memory formation after mild COVID-19. Study details: TCR clusters were mostly confined to one donor each. Study findings and constraints: A second wave of clones peaked on day 37, and their SARS-CoV-2 specificity went unconfirmed. CD4+ contracting clones were mainly CM and EM; CD8+ ones, EMRA.

TCRdb processed the 5' RACE reads anew with MiXCR; each CDR3 protein has one entry. Among roughly 450,000 distinct CDR3 sequences listed, roughly 18% were seen once. The receptor was isolated from a man aged 18-30 years who had mild COVID-19 (a few samples of this study predate the infection). Cell type and time point are not known. Sequenced input: PBMCs or a T cell subset sorted from them (not recorded which).

The CDR3 loop is CASSFRRSDNEQFF. DNA for the CDR3: TGTGCCAGCAGCTTTAGACGGTCTGACAATGAGCAGTTCTTC. The chain recombines TRBV7-9 with TRBJ2-1; D is undetermined. The germline CDR1 and CDR2 sequences are SEHNR and FQNEAQ (reference sequence). This CDR3 has 14 residues. V was pared by 3 bases and J by 5 bases, with 11 bases between.